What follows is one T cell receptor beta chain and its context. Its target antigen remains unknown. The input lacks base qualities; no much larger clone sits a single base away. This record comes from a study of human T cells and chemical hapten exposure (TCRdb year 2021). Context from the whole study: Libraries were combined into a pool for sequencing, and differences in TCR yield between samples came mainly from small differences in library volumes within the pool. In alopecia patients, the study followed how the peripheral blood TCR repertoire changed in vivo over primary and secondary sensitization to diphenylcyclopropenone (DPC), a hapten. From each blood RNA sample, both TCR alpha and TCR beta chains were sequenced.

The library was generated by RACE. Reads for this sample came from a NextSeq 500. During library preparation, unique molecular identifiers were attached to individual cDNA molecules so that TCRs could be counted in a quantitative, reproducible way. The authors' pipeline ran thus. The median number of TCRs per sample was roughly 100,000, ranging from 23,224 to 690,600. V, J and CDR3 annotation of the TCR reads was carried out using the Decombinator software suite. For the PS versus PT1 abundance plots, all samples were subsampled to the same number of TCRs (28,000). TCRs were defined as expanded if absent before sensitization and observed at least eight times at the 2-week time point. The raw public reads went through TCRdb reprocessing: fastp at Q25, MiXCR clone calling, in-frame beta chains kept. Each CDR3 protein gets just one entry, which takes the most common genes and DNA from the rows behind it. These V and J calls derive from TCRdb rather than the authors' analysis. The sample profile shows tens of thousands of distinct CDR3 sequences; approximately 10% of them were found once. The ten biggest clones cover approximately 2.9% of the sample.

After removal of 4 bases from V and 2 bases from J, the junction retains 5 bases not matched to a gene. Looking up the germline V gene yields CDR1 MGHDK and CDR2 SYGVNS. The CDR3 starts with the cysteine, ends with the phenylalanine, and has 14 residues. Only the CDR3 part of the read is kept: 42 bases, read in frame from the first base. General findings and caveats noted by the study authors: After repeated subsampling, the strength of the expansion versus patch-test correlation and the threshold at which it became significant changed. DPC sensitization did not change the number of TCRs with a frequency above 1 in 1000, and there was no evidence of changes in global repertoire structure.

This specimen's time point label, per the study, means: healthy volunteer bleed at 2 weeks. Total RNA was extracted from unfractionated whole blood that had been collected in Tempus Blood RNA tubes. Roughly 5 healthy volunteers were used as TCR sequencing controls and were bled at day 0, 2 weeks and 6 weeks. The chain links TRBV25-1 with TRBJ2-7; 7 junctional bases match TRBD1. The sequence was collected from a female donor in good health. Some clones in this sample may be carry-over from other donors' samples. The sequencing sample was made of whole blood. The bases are TGTGCCAGCAGTGTGGACAGGCCACCCTACGAGCAGTACTTC. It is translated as CASSVDRPPYEQYF.